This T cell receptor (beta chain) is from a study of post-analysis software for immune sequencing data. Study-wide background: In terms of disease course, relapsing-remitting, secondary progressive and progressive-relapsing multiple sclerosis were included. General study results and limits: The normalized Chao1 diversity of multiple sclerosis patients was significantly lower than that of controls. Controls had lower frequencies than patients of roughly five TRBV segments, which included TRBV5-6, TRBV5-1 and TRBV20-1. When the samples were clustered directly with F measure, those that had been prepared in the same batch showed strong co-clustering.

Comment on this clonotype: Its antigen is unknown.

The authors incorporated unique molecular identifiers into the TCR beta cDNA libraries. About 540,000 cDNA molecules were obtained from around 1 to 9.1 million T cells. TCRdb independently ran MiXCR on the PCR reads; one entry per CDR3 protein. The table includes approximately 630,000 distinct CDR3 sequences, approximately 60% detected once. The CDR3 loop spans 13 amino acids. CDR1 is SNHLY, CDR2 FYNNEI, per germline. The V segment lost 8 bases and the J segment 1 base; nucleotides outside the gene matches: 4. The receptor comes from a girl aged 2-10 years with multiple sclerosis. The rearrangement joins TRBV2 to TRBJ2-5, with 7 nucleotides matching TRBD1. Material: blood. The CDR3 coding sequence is TGTGCCAGCTACCGGGACAGCCAAGAGACCCAGTACTTC. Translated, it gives CASYRDSQETQYF.